These 2 T cell receptor beta chains originate from one sample sequenced in a study of OX40 agonist ivuxolimab in advanced cancers. Data came from immunoSEQ multiplex PCR; TCRdb stores just in-frame clones and leaves some out. The data show tens of thousands of clones, with about 85% seen just once and around 0.93% held by the top ten. Sequenced material: CD4+ or CD8+ T cells sorted from blood, taken in a trial of the OX40 agonist ivuxolimab. The receptor source for this set is an adult with an advanced solid tumor such as melanoma, head and neck, liver or kidney cancer.

The chain couples TRBV18 to TRBJ2-5; D is ambiguous. Per the germline V gene, CDR1 is KGHSH and CDR2 is LQKENI. Trimming took 5 bases from V and 1 from J, leaving 8 bases between them. The CDR3 extends over 13 amino acids. The CDR3 region is CASSTTTQETQYF. The CDR3, as DNA: TGTGCCAGCTCAACGACAACCCAAGAGACCCAGTACTTC.

This chain links TRBV28 with TRBJ1-2, with D tentatively TRBD1 (6 bases). CDR1 is MDHEN, CDR2 SYDVKM, per germline. The CDR3 is 13 residues long. Trimming shortened V by 7 bases and J by 4 bases, and 13 bases separated the two germline ends. For the CDR3, the DNA is TGTGCCAGCATTCAGGGGAGTACCTATGGCTACACCTTC. This encodes CASIQGSTYGYTF.